The present T cell receptor (beta chain) was sequenced within a study of blood T cell repertoires in COVID-19. The V and J ends lost 1 base and 3 bases respectively, with 6 bases between them. Germline V lookup: CDR1 MGHRA, CDR2 YSYEKL. The CDR3 length is 13 residues. Repertoires were generated with immunoSEQ multiplex PCR, while TCRdb's copy carries only in-frame clones and drops some. This table has fewer than 150,000 clones, 70% to 90% appearing once. This receptor was taken from a human donor in a cohort sampled during active COVID-19. Sequenced sample: peripheral blood. The chain carries TRBV4-1 and TRBJ1-2, with D unclear. CDR3 bases: TGCGCCAGCAGCCAAGGTAGAGACTATGGCTACACCTTC. Translating it yields CASSQGRDYGYTF.